Shown below are 32 T cell receptor beta chains from a single sample sequenced in a study of T cells in localized non-small cell lung cancer. Measured with immunoSEQ multiplex PCR; TCRdb has only the in-frame clones, and not every one. The sample holds around 78,000 clones, 88% seen once. Material: peripheral blood, obtained before any cancer treatment. Receptor source: a woman aged 35-70 years with stage I squamous cell lung carcinoma.

The chain recombines TRBV7-8 with TRBJ1-2; weak D call: TRBD1 (6 bases). V lost 3 bases, J lost 5 bases, and 16 bases lay in between. CDR1 and CDR2 (germline): SGHVS, FQNEAQ. This CDR3 contains 15 residues. CDR3 protein: CASSFLWQGSYGYTF. The CDR3 DNA is TGTGCCAGCAGCTTCCTCTGGCAGGGGAGTTATGGCTACACCTTC.

V and J are TRBV16 and TRBJ2-1, with TRBD1 identical over 7 bases. The CDR3 length is 14 residues. Germline loops: CDR1 KGHSY, CDR2 FQNENV. V lost 0 bases, J lost 7 bases, and 3 bases stayed unmatched. For the CDR3, the DNA is TGTGCCAGCAGCCAATCGGGACAGAAAAATGAGCAGTTCTTC. It is translated as CASSQSGQKNEQFF.

The chain couples TRBV30 to TRBJ1-2; D perhaps matches TRBD1 (5 bases). This CDR3 spans 13 amino acids. The V gene lost 1 base and the J gene lost 2 bases, with 8 bases spanning the gap. Germline loops: CDR1 GTSNPN, CDR2 SVGIG (reference sequence). CDR3 nucleotide sequence: TGTGCCTGGAGTGCGGGGCGCAACTATGGCTACACCTTC. Translating it yields CAWSAGRNYGYTF.

The J gene is TRBJ2-7, the V gene TRBV7-2; D might be TRBD1 (6 bases). V was pared by 5 bases and J by 3 bases, with 11 bases between. The CDR3 extends over 13 amino acids. Germline-derived CDR1 and CDR2 are SGHTA and FQGNSA. CDR3 region: CASSTDRFYEQYF. The CDR3 region has the DNA TGTGCCAGCAGCACCGACAGGTTCTACGAGCAGTACTTC.

The V and J genes are TRBV5-6 and TRBJ1-1; maybe TRBD1 (6 bases). Germline CDR1 and CDR2: SGHDT and YYEEEE. The CDR3 loop spans 15 amino acids. Trimming removed 4 bases from V and 0 bases from J, with 13 bases in between. CDR3 sequence reads: CASSTGTWMNTEAFF. CDR3 DNA: TGTGCCAGCAGCACCGGGACATGGATGAACACTGAAGCTTTCTTT.

This clone was seen more than once but under ten times. The chain recombines TRBV6-5 with TRBJ1-1; TRBD1 agrees at 9 bases. The V segment lost 4 bases and the J segment 5 bases; nucleotides outside the gene matches: 5. The germline gives CDR1 MNHEY, CDR2 SVGAGI. The CDR3 is 14 amino acids. CDR3 sequence reads: CASSWTGVETEAFF. CDR3 in DNA: TGTGCCAGCAGTTGGACAGGGGTCGAGACTGAAGCTTTCTTT.

The chain links TRBV2 to TRBJ2-3; TRBD1 agrees at 8 bases. Looked up from germline, CDR1 is SNHLY and CDR2 is FYNNEI. V lost 7 bases and J lost 6; bases outside the gene matches: 9. The CDR3 has 14 residues. CDR3 DNA: TGTGCCAGCATCACGGGACAGGCCCCGGATACGCAGTATTTT. Translation: CASITGQAPDTQYF.

The J gene is TRBJ2-5, the V gene TRBV19; D is unresolved. The V and J ends lost 9 bases and 5 bases respectively, with 13 bases between them. The CDR3 covers 12 residues. The V gene's germline CDR1 is LNHDA and CDR2 SQIVND (reference sequence). CDR3 sequence: CASAEYGETQYF. The CDR3 bases are TGTGCCAGCGCCGAGTACGGGGAGACCCAGTACTTC.

The V and J genes are TRBV7-2 and TRBJ2-1, with 8 bases that match TRBD2. Germline V gene data show CDR1 as SGHTA and CDR2 as FQGNSA. This CDR3 has 16 residues. V lost 5 bases and J lost 4; bases outside the gene matches: 10. CDR3 loop: CASSLVGSGSYNEQFF. The CDR3 DNA is TGTGCCAGCAGCCTGGTGGGGAGCGGGAGTTACAATGAGCAGTTCTTC.

The chain carries TRBV2 and TRBJ2-5; 8 bases are a match to TRBD1. V trimming: 5 bases; J trimming: 4 bases; junction bases outside the gene matches: 6. The CDR3 totals 14 residues. CDR1 is SNHLY, CDR2 FYNNEI, per germline. The DNA for the CDR3 is TGTGCCAGCAGTCGCCCCGGACAGGGAGAGACCCAGTACTTC. It specifies CASSRPGQGETQYF.

The rearrangement uses TRBV30 and TRBJ1-2; D not certain. V dropped 3 bases and J dropped 3 bases, with 17 bases sitting between them. CDR1 GTSNPN and CDR2 SVGIG come from the germline V gene (reference sequence). This CDR3 region has 15 residues. In DNA form, the CDR3 reads TGTGCCTGGAGGACCGGACGGCCGGCGGACTATGGCTACACCTTC. This gives the protein CAWRTGRPADYGYTF.

The chain combines TRBV11-2 with TRBJ1-6; D is undetermined. V was cut by 5 bases and J by 6 bases, with 14 bases left in between. The CDR3 length is 15 residues. The V gene's germline CDR1 is SGHAT and CDR2 FQNNGV. The CDR3 spells CASSTEVGRNSPLHF. In DNA, the CDR3 is TGTGCCAGCAGCACCGAGGTAGGGCGTAATTCACCCCTCCACTTT.

The CDR3 here is CASSLDRDRFLGTEAFF. CDR3 coding DNA: TGTGCCAGCAGCCTGGACCGGGACAGGTTTTTGGGCACTGAAGCTTTCTTT. The genes are TRBV5-4 and TRBJ1-1; 8 bases are a match to TRBD1. This CDR3 contains 17 residues. The germline gives CDR1 SGHNT, CDR2 YYREEE (reference sequence). The V segment lost 4 bases and the J segment 4 bases; nucleotides outside the gene matches: 15.

This chain joins TRBV27 and TRBJ2-2, with D maybe TRBD2 (7 bases). This CDR3 is built from 16 residues. From germline, CDR1 is MNHEY and CDR2 SMNVEV (reference sequence). The V and J ends lost 2 bases and 2 bases respectively, with 12 bases between them. This CDR3 reads CASSLTGGPNTGELFF. CDR3 bases: TGTGCCAGCAGTTTAACGGGGGGCCCAAACACCGGGGAGCTGTTTTTT.

The J gene is TRBJ2-5, the V gene TRBV7-2, with TRBD2 matching over 8 bases. The CDR3 is 14 amino acids. J was trimmed by 3 bases and V by 5 bases; bases with no gene match: 5. Germline values: CDR1 SGHTA, CDR2 FQGNSA. In DNA, the CDR3 is TGTGCCAGCAGCCGGAGGGGACTAGAAGAGACCCAGTACTTC. Translation: CASSRRGLEETQYF. The variable domain in full, completed from reference TRBV7-2 and TRBJ2-5, reads GAGVSQSPSNKVTEKGKDVELRCDPISGHTALYWYRQSLGQGLEFLIYFQGNSAPDKSGLPSDRFSAERTGGSVSTLTIQRTQQEDSAVYLCASSRRGLEETQYFGPGTRLLVL.

The rearrangement uses TRBV5-4 and TRBJ2-4, with D perhaps being TRBD1 or TRBD2 (6 bases each). The germline V gene has CDR1 SGHNT and CDR2 YYREEE (reference sequence). The V gene lost 0 bases and the J gene lost 6 bases, with 10 bases spanning the gap. The CDR3 totals 14 residues. The CDR3 here is CASSLEGGGNIQYF. The CDR3, as DNA: TGTGCCAGCAGCTTGGAAGGAGGGGGAAACATTCAGTACTTC. The full variable domain, its missing parts supplied by reference TRBV5-4 and TRBJ2-4, is ETGVTQSPTHLIKTRGQQVTLRCSSQSGHNTVSWYQQALGQGPQFIFQYYREEENGRGNFPPRFSGLQFPNYSSELNVNALELDDSALYLCASSLEGGGNIQYFGAGTRLSVL.

The rearrangement joins TRBV5-5 to TRBJ2-7, with 9 bases that match TRBD1. Trimming at V came to 1 base and at J to 6 bases, leaving 11 bases not matched to a gene. Germline assignment: CDR1 SGHKS and CDR2 YYEKEE (reference sequence). The CDR3 totals 16 residues. CDR3: CASSLLLRDRVSEQYF. CDR3 sequence (DNA): TGTGCCAGCAGCTTGTTACTCCGGGACAGGGTATCCGAGCAGTACTTC.

This rearrangement joins TRBV29-1 to TRBJ1-1, with D unresolved. This CDR3 region has 12 residues. V was trimmed by 6 bases and J by 1 base, leaving 9 bases between them. CDR1 is SQVTM, CDR2 ANQGSEA, per germline. CDR3 amino acids: CSVSVGNTEAFF. The DNA of the CDR3 is TGCAGCGTCTCGGTTGGGAACACTGAAGCTTTCTTT. Based on the CDR3 plus reference TRBV29-1 and TRBJ1-1, the full variable domain is SAVISQKPSRDICQRGTSLTIQCQVDSQVTMMFWYRQQPGQSLTLIATANQGSEATYESGFVIDKFPISRPNLTFSTLTVSNMSPEDSSIYLCSVSVGNTEAFFGQGTRLTVV.

The chain couples TRBV5-1 to TRBJ2-3; 9 bases fit TRBD2. Germline CDR1 SGHRS, CDR2 YFSETQ. CDR3 length equals 16 residues. The V gene end was trimmed by 4 bases and the J gene end by 4 bases; junction bases not matched to a gene: 10. The CDR3 nucleotides read TGCGCCAGCAGCATCGGGACTAGCCGGAGTTCAGATACGCAGTATTTT. Residues: CASSIGTSRSSDTQYF.

This clone was seen a handful of times. The chain carries TRBV6-4 and TRBJ1-3, with D possibly being TRBD1 (6 bases). CDR1 MRHNA and CDR2 SNTAGT come from the germline V gene. The V and J ends lost 2 bases and 2 bases respectively, with 10 bases between them. The CDR3 runs to 15 residues. In nucleotides, the CDR3 is TGTGCCAGCAGTGACCGGGCAGGGGCTGGAAACACCATATATTTT. Protein: CASSDRAGAGNTIYF.

CDR3 sequence (DNA): TGTGCCAGCAGCTTAGGGGGTGGGATATCGCGAGGGACCTCCTACGAGCAGTACTTC. Its translation is CASSLGGGISRGTSYEQYF. V gene TRBV13 combines with J gene TRBJ2-7; either TRBD1 or TRBD2 may supply D (5 bases each). V lost 0 bases, J lost 0 bases, and 21 bases lay in between. The CDR3 totals 19 residues. The germline V gene encodes CDR1 PRHDT and CDR2 FYEKMQ (reference sequence). The full variable domain, with the rest looked up from reference TRBV13 and TRBJ2-7, is AAGVIQSPRHLIKEKRETATLKCYPIPRHDTVYWYQQGPGQDPQFLISFYEKMQSDKGSIPDRFSAQQFSDYHSELNMSSLELGDSALYFCASSLGGGISRGTSYEQYFGPGTRLTVT.

This clone was seen just once. The DNA for the CDR3 is TGTGCCAGCAGCCCGGGCTGGGAGACCCAGTACTTC. As protein: CASSPGWETQYF. The V call is TRBV9, the J call TRBJ2-5; D is unclear. Trimming removed 4 bases at V and 5 bases at J, with 9 bases between. The CDR3 is 12 amino acids. Germline-derived CDR1 and CDR2 are SGDLS and YYNGEE. Complete variable domain (other parts from reference TRBV9 and TRBJ2-5): DSGVTQTPKHLITATGQRVTLRCSPRSGDLSVYWYQQSLDQGLQFLIQYYNGEERAKGNILERFSAQQFPDLHSELNLSSLELGDSALYFCASSPGWETQYFGPGTRLLVL.

The CDR3 region has the DNA TGTGCCAGCAGCGGGACTCCGAACACTGAAGCTTTCTTT. It codes for CASSGTPNTEAFF. V usage is TRBV6-5 and J usage is TRBJ1-1; D is possibly TRBD1 (5 bases). Germline V CDR1 and CDR2: MNHEY, SVGAGI. With 6 bases removed from V and 1 base from J, the gap between germline ends came to 9 bases. This CDR3 has 13 residues.

The rearrangement joins TRBV7-3 to TRBJ2-1; D unclear. Germline lookup yields CDR1 SGHTA and CDR2 FQGTGA. The CDR3 is 13 amino acids. Trimming pared 2 bases from V and 10 bases from J, leaving 12 bases between. For the CDR3, the DNA is TGTGCCAGCAGCTTAGGAGTCACGACAGAGCAGTTCTTC. Residues: CASSLGVTTEQFF.

The chain couples TRBV9 to TRBJ2-7; D is possibly TRBD2 (5 bases). CDR1 is SGDLS and CDR2 is YYNGEE in the germline V gene. This CDR3 is built from 14 residues. The ends were cut back, 4 bases at V and 0 bases at J, with 11 bases in the middle. The CDR3 bases are TGTGCCAGCAGCCTCCGCGAGGGCTCCTACGAGCAGTACTTC. Protein: CASSLREGSYEQYF.

This clone was seen more than once but under ten times. The chain combines TRBV5-1 with TRBJ1-1; no clear D. Germline loops: CDR1 SGHRS, CDR2 YFSETQ. Trimming removed 4 bases at V and 1 base at J, with 8 bases between. This CDR3 spans 13 amino acids. The CDR3 nucleotides read TGCGCCAGCAGCCTTCGTACGAACACTGAAGCTTTCTTT. This encodes CASSLRTNTEAFF.

V is TRBV19 and J is TRBJ2-7; D perhaps matches TRBD2 (6 bases). The V and J ends lost 6 bases and 6 bases respectively, with 18 bases between them. Germline V gene sequence: CDR1 LNHDA, CDR2 SQIVND (reference sequence). The CDR3 runs to 14 residues. In nucleotides, the CDR3 is TGTGCCAGTAGCACGACCCCCCGGGACTCCGAGCAGTACTTC. Encoded protein: CASSTTPRDSEQYF.

CDR3 nucleotides: TGTGCCAGCAGCCCAGGGTTGGGCAATCAGCCCCAGCATTTT. Translated, it gives CASSPGLGNQPQHF. V is TRBV7-9 and J is TRBJ1-5; tentative D call: TRBD1 (5 bases). Trimming pared 5 bases from V and 2 bases from J, leaving 10 bases between. The germline V gene encodes CDR1 SEHNR and CDR2 FQNEAQ (reference sequence). This CDR3 spans 14 amino acids. Together with reference TRBV7-9 and TRBJ1-5, the CDR3 gives the full variable domain: DTGVSQNPRHKITKRGQNVTFRCDPISEHNRLYWYRQTLGQGPEFLTYFQNEAQLEKSRLLSDRFSAERPKGSFSTLEIQRTEQGDSAMYLCASSPGLGNQPQHFGDGTRLSIL.

The CDR3 nucleotides are TGTGCCAGTAGTTTGGTCAGGGCCACTGAAGCTTTCTTT. As protein: CASSLVRATEAFF. The V and J genes are TRBV19 and TRBJ1-1, with a tentative D call TRBD1 (5 bases). The germline CDR1 and CDR2 sequences are LNHDA and SQIVND (reference sequence). This CDR3 has 13 residues. Trimming shortened V by 5 bases and J by 4 bases, and 11 bases separated the two germline ends.

The chain employs TRBV7-3 and TRBJ2-3; D perhaps matches TRBD1 (6 bases). This CDR3 is 14 amino acids long. Per the germline V gene, CDR1 is SGHTA and CDR2 is FQGTGA. V lost 4 bases and J 4 bases, leaving 12 bases between the germline ends. This CDR3 is CASSSDRFSDTQYF. For the CDR3, the DNA is TGTGCCAGCAGCTCCGACAGGTTTTCAGATACGCAGTATTTT.

The chain combines TRBV15 with TRBJ2-3; D unclear. Trimming shortened V by 9 bases and J by 2 bases, and 12 bases separated the two germline ends. CDR1 is LNHNV, CDR2 YYDKDF, per germline (reference sequence). The CDR3 covers 13 residues. Here the CDR3 reads CATRIAPTDTQYF. The CDR3 DNA reads as TGTGCCACACGAATAGCCCCCACAGATACGCAGTATTTT.

The chain has TRBV6-6 and TRBJ1-2; D is possibly TRBD1 (6 bases). There are 15 residues in the CDR3. CDR1 is MNHNY, CDR2 SVGAGI, per germline (reference sequence). The germline V and J ends were trimmed by 4 bases and 8 bases, with 20 bases remaining between them. This CDR3 is CASSFSAGGASGYTF. Written as DNA, the CDR3 is TGTGCCAGCAGTTTCTCTGCCGGGGGCGCGTCAGGCTACACCTTC.